The source of this T cell receptor (beta chain) is a study of identical twins. Remarks on this clonotype: The target antigen is unknown.

Study-wide points: Weaker excess twin sharing was seen among beta out-of-frame sequences.

TCRdb redid the calling of the 5' RACE reads with MiXCR, one entry per CDR3 protein. Among approximately 500,000 distinct CDR3 sequences listed, less than 25% were seen once. The CDR3 has 15 residues. Unmatched junction bases numbered 6, after V lost 7 bases and J lost 3 bases. Germline V gene data show CDR1 as MNHEY and CDR2 as SMNVEV (reference sequence). In addition, the sample was reused for a study of T cells expressing NK-cell markers. That source notes: Out of eight donors sequenced, seven tested HCMV-seropositive and the remaining one seronegative. The authors applied an anti-gamma-delta TCR antibody in several experiments, and it restricted sorting to alpha-beta TCR T cells.

The TCR originated in a young woman in good health. The gene calls are TRBV27 and TRBJ2-1; 10 bases fit TRBD2. Sequencing used CD4+ T cells sorted from blood. This CDR3 is CASKGQREGYNEQFF. CDR3 DNA sequence: TGTGCCAGCAAAGGCCAGCGGGAGGGCTACAATGAGCAGTTCTTC.